This T cell receptor (beta chain) was sequenced in a study of vaccination and CD4 T cells after COVID-19. As for the study in general: Following dose two, a median 72 days (range 14 to 241) passed before post-vaccine samples were taken.

Worth noting for this clonotype: The target antigen is unknown.

Documented treatment: roughly 11-day PBMC culture with coronavirus spike peptide pools or control peptides (ViraFEST assay). V was clipped by 0 bases and J by 8 bases; unmatched bases: 9. The CDR3 spans 15 residues. In germline, CDR1 is DFQATT, CDR2 SNEGSKA (reference sequence). Sequence data for DNA of cultured CD4+ T cells were generated by the Oncomine TCR Beta short-read assay. Via MiXCR, TCRdb re-called the PCR reads, giving one row per CDR3 protein. This sample has more than 12,000 distinct CDR3 sequences, with around 49% found just once. This TCR was recovered from a human donor who had recovered from COVID-19. The specimen sequenced was CD4+ T cells from blood, cultured in vitro. The chain recombines TRBV20-1 with TRBJ1-2, with 10 bases fitting TRBD1. In DNA, the CDR3 is TGCAGTGCTAGAGACCCCGGGACAGGGGTTCTCGGCTACACCTTC. It codes for CSARDPGTGVLGYTF.